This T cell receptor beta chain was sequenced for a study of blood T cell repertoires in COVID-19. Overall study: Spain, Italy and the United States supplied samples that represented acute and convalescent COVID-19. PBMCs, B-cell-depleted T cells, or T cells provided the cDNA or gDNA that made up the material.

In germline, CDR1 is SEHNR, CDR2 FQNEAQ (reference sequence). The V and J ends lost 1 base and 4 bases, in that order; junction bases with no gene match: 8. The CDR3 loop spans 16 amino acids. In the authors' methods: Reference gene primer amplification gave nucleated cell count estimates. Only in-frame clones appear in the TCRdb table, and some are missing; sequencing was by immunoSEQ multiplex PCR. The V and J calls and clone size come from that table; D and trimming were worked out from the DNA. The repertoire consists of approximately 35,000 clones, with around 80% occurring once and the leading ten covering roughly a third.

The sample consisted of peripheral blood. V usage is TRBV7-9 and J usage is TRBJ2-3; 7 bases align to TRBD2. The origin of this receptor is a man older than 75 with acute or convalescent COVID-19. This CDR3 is CASSLDGRKKADTQYF. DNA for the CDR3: TGTGCCAGCAGCTTAGACGGGAGGAAAAAGGCAGATACGCAGTATTTT.